This T cell receptor beta chain was obtained from a study of early T cells in non-severe SARS-CoV-2 infection. Across the study: RNA in bulk from unsorted whole blood was sequenced, and chains were unpaired.

Attachment of unique molecular identifiers was made to individual cDNA molecules. A single record per CDR3 protein comes from TCRdb applying MiXCR to the 5' RACE reads. The table lists about 33,000 distinct CDR3 sequences, 5% to 6% of them singletons, with 25% to 30% in the top ten. This clonotype was observed many times. Per germline, CDR1 MNHNY and CDR2 SVGAGI (reference sequence). The CDR3 spans 16 residues. The V and J ends lost 6 bases and 4 bases, in that order; junction bases with no gene match: 10. Sample: whole blood. The V call is TRBV6-6, the J call TRBJ2-1; 9 positions match TRBD2. The clonotype comes from an adult who was a healthcare worker with PCR-confirmed SARS-CoV-2 infection or an uninfected control (not recorded which). CDR3 protein: CASSHFGTSRYNEQFF. The CDR3 DNA reads TGTGCCAGCAGCCACTTTGGGACTAGCAGATACAATGAGCAGTTCTTC.